The clone carrying this T cell receptor beta chain turned up a few times. Time point defined: newly diagnosed GD, antithyroid drugs for less than 3 months. The authors made the TCR library using RNA they extracted from PBMCs. With iRepertoire HTBI primers and Arm-PCR of CDR3 regions, TCR beta libraries were built. TCRdb re-analysed the multiplex PCR reads in MiXCR, keeping a single row per CDR3 protein. The sample has 350,000 to 450,000 distinct CDR3 sequences, under 15% seen once. The source of the sample is a study of regulatory T cells in long-lasting Graves disease. CDR1 SGHTA and CDR2 FQGNSA come from the germline V gene. Trimming took 0 bases from V and 0 from J, leaving 6 bases between them. The CDR3 has 15 residues. This same sample was also taken into another study, of T cells in Graves' hyperthyroidism and ophthalmopathy.

The chain recombines TRBV7-2 with TRBJ2-4; D remains unclear. The sample consisted of peripheral blood mononuclear cells (PBMCs), taken at new diagnosis, from a patient treated with antithyroid drugs. This clonotype originated in a woman aged 25 to 39 with Graves disease. The CDR3 DNA follows: TGTGCCAGCAGCTTAGCCCTGATAGCCAAAAACATTCAGTACTTC. It encodes CASSLALIAKNIQYF.